This T cell receptor beta chain comes out of a study of beta chain features in type 1 diabetes. Study overall: Examination spanned approximately 110 million sorted cells from all samples. Notes on the study in general: Diminished insertions and augmented deletions at VDJ junctions characterized type 1 diabetes patients. People with Type 1 diabetes carried modestly yet significantly shorter TCRB CDR3s in all four CD4+ subsets.

The whole isolated RNA underwent reverse transcription, so sequencing captured expressed TCRB transcripts. Generated by immunoSEQ multiplex PCR, the TCRdb table keeps only in-frame clones and is missing some. Here the sample spans roughly 700,000 clones, around 15% being singletons. The V end was cut by 11 bases, the J end by 8 bases, with 13 bases between. Germline-derived CDR1 and CDR2 are MDHEN and SYDVKM. This CDR3 is built from 12 residues. This clone came up a few times. Its antigen is still unknown. V and J are TRBV28 and TRBJ1-6, with unresolved D. The sequence was collected from a man aged 18-30 years with type 1 diabetes. Sequenced sample: naive CD4+ T cells from blood. CDR3 sequence: CAGRKVDSPLHF. CDR3 coding DNA: TGTGCCGGTCGGAAGGTGGATTCACCCCTCCACTTT.